Following are 27 T cell receptor beta chains from one sample sequenced in a study of cytomegalovirus exposure and HLA in healthy donors. PCR primers comprised 60 Vbeta and 13 Jbeta primers. Here immunoSEQ multiplex PCR was the method, and the copy in TCRdb shows in-frame clones only, minus some. The sample includes around 200,000 clones. The sequenced sample consisted of PBMCs. Source of these receptors: a woman under 40 in good health and CMV-seropositive.

The chain joins TRBV11-2 to TRBJ1-4; the D gene is possibly TRBD1 (6 bases). Germline-derived CDR1 and CDR2 are SGHAT and FQNNGV. CDR3 length equals 15 residues. Trimming cost V 3 bases and J 5 bases, with 13 bases left between them. This CDR3 reads CASSFGTRENEKLFF. CDR3 nucleotide sequence: TGTGCCAGCAGCTTCGGGACAAGGGAAAATGAAAAACTGTTTTTT.

This chain uses TRBV10-3 with TRBJ2-1; 8 bases are shared with TRBD2. Germline assignment: CDR1 ENHRY and CDR2 SYGVKD. J was trimmed by 9 bases and V by 6 bases; bases with no gene match: 13. The CDR3 has 15 residues. CDR3 bases: TGTGCCATCAGCGAGCATCCGGGGGGGCCGGGTGAGCAGTTCTTC. As protein: CAISEHPGGPGEQFF.

This chain links TRBV2 with TRBJ1-2, with 9 bases lining up with TRBD1. Losses at the gene ends were 5 bases for V and 2 bases for J; bases not matched to a gene: 6. Germline V gene sequence: CDR1 SNHLY, CDR2 FYNNEI. The CDR3 runs to 15 residues. The CDR3 region is CASSSPGQGNYGYTF. In DNA form, the CDR3 reads TGTGCCAGCAGTTCCCCGGGACAGGGAAACTATGGCTACACCTTC.

V is TRBV7-9 and J is TRBJ1-2; D is undetermined. The germline V gene encodes CDR1 SEHNR and CDR2 FQNEAQ (reference sequence). Trimming removed 1 base from V and 4 bases from J, with 10 bases in between. CDR3 length: 14 residues. The CDR3 region has the DNA TGTGCCAGCAGCTTAGTTTATCGAGGCTATGGCTACACCTTC. It yields the protein CASSLVYRGYGYTF.

The genes are TRBV28 and TRBJ1-6; D uncertain. The V and J ends lost 7 bases and 0 bases respectively, with 13 bases between them. Germline V CDR1 and CDR2: MDHEN, SYDVKM. The CDR3 is made up of 16 amino acids. This chain's CDR3 is CASKLPLSSYNSPLHF. Written as DNA, the CDR3 is TGTGCCAGCAAACTTCCATTGAGCTCCTATAATTCACCCCTCCACTTT.

The CDR3 nucleotides read TGTGCCAGCACGGGGACAGGGGGCTACGAGCAGTACTTC. Residues: CASTGTGGYEQYF. The genes are TRBV2 and TRBJ2-7, with TRBD1 identical over 11 bases. The junction had 2 bases not matched to a gene; V was cut back by 7 bases and J by 3 bases. Germline V CDR1 and CDR2: SNHLY, FYNNEI. The CDR3 covers 13 residues.

This chain uses TRBV28 with TRBJ2-6; TRBD1 is a possible D gene (5 bases). CDR3 length equals 15 residues. The ends were cut back, 4 bases at V and 0 bases at J, with 7 bases in the middle. Germline values: CDR1 MDHEN, CDR2 SYDVKM. CDR3 loop: CASSSGSSGANVLTF. CDR3 DNA sequence: TGTGCCAGCAGTTCAGGGTCCTCTGGGGCCAACGTCCTGACTTTC.

The rearrangement uses TRBV7-8 and TRBJ2-5, with TRBD2 identical over 11 bases. The CDR3 totals 17 residues. Per the germline V gene, CDR1 is SGHVS and CDR2 is FQNEAQ. V lost 1 base to trimming and J lost 7 bases; unmatched junction nucleotides: 11. The CDR3: CASSLVELAGGGGTQYF. The DNA for the CDR3 is TGTGCCAGCAGCTTAGTGGAGCTAGCGGGGGGAGGGGGGACCCAGTACTTC.

J is TRBJ1-1 and V is TRBV5-6; maybe TRBD1 (5 bases). Trimming stripped 4 bases from V and 4 bases from J, with 14 bases between. This CDR3 is 14 amino acids long. Germline CDR1 reads SGHDT; CDR2 reads YYEEEE. Here the CDR3 DNA reads TGTGCCAGCAGCCCCTATGGGGGGACCACTGAAGCTTTCTTT. This translates into CASSPYGGTTEAFF.

The V call is TRBV30, the J call TRBJ2-7; D gene unclear. Trimming removed 2 bases from V and 0 bases from J, with 5 bases in between. The CDR3 is made up of 12 amino acids. Per germline, CDR1 GTSNPN and CDR2 SVGIG (reference sequence). CDR3 amino acids: CAWSPSSYEQYF. The CDR3 nucleotides read TGTGCCTGGAGTCCGAGCTCCTACGAGCAGTACTTC.

Comment on this clone: The junction shows a germline mismatch at one end, possibly a read error. The genes are TRBV10-1 and TRBJ2-1; 9 bases line up with TRBD2. Germline CDR1 WNHNN, CDR2 SYGVQD (reference sequence). The CDR3 has 13 residues. For the CDR3, the DNA is TGCGCCGGCAGGGCTAGCGGGGACAATGAGCAGTTCTTC. Encoded protein: CAGRASGDNEQFF.

The V and J genes are TRBV18 and TRBJ2-6; TRBD2 matches 10 bases. The V and J ends lost 0 bases and 0 bases, in that order; junction bases with no gene match: 5. The CDR3 length is 19 residues. Germline V gene sequence: CDR1 KGHSH, CDR2 LQKENI. The CDR3 DNA follows: TGTGCCAGCTCACCACCGGCTAGCGGGGGAAGCTCTGGGGCCAACGTCCTGACTTTC. Its protein is CASSPPASGGSSGANVLTF.

V gene TRBV11-3 combines with J gene TRBJ2-2; 11 nucleotides match TRBD2. In germline, CDR1 is SGHNT, CDR2 YENEEA. CDR3 length: 16 amino acids. Trimming took 5 bases from V and 1 from J; bases not matched to a gene: 3. CDR3 in DNA: TGTGCCAGCAGCCTAGGACTAGCGGGGAACACCGGGGAGCTGTTTTTT. Its translation: CASSLGLAGNTGELFF. Together with reference TRBV11-3 and TRBJ2-2, the CDR3 gives the full variable domain: EAGVVQSPRYKIIEKKQPVAFWCNPISGHNTLYWYLQNLGQGPELLIRYENEEAVDDSQLPKDRFSAERLKGVDSTLKIQPAELGDSAVYLCASSLGLAGNTGELFFGEGSRLTVL.

This chain connects TRBV28 to TRBJ2-7, with 10 bases aligning to TRBD2. This CDR3 is built from 15 residues. The ends lost 3 bases at V and 7 bases at J; junction bases unmatched: 9. From germline, CDR1 is MDHEN and CDR2 SYDVKM. CDR3 protein: CASSLSSGSLGEQYF. The CDR3 nucleotides read TGTGCCAGCAGTTTGTCTAGCGGGAGTCTAGGGGAGCAGTACTTC.

The chain uses TRBV18 and TRBJ2-7, with a tentative D call TRBD1 (7 bases). Trimming left V 4 bases short and J 6 bases short, with 16 bases between. The germline V gene has CDR1 KGHSH and CDR2 LQKENI. This CDR3 has 14 amino acids. The CDR3 loop reads CASSRGGTASEQYF. Written as DNA, the CDR3 is TGTGCCAGCTCACGAGGAGGGACAGCCTCCGAGCAGTACTTC.

In nucleotides, the CDR3 is TGCGCCAGCAGCCGAGTAGCGGGAGGGGGGCCAGATACGCAGTATTTT. Its protein is CASSRVAGGGPDTQYF. The rearrangement links TRBV4-3 to TRBJ2-3; TRBD2 matches 11 bases. V dropped 4 bases and J dropped 4; count of bases not matched to a gene: 7. There are 16 residues in the CDR3. CDR1 and CDR2 (germline): LGHNA, YSLEER.

The CDR3: CASSDARGGGNEQFF. CDR3 nucleotides: TGTGCCAGCAGTGACGCCAGGGGAGGGGGCAATGAGCAGTTCTTC. The chain has TRBV6-4 and TRBJ2-1, with a tentative D call TRBD2 (7 bases). The germline V and J ends were trimmed by 2 bases and 6 bases, with 14 bases remaining between them. Germline V gene sequence: CDR1 MRHNA, CDR2 SNTAGT. The CDR3 consists of 15 residues.

The chain carries TRBV28 and TRBJ1-2, with D maybe TRBD1 (6 bases). V was shortened by 6 bases and J by 8 bases, with 13 bases between the two germline ends. The germline gives CDR1 MDHEN, CDR2 SYDVKM. The CDR3 spans 12 residues. This CDR3 is CASRYQGRGYTF. The CDR3 coding sequence is TGTGCCAGCAGGTACCAGGGGAGAGGCTACACCTTC.

The V and J genes are TRBV18 and TRBJ1-5; 7 bases map to TRBD1. Germline values: CDR1 KGHSH, CDR2 LQKENI. The CDR3 has 16 amino acids. The trim removed 6 bases at V and 0 bases at J, leaving 8 bases unmatched. CDR3 nucleotide sequence: TGTGCCAGCTCGTATTCCGGGACAGTTAGCAATCAGCCCCAGCATTTT. Translation: CASSYSGTVSNQPQHF.

This rearrangement joins TRBV2 to TRBJ2-2; TRBD2 matches at 7 bases. CDR3 size: 14 residues. The germline V gene encodes CDR1 SNHLY and CDR2 FYNNEI. V shed 9 bases, J shed 1 base, and the junction held 5 bases outside the gene matches. The CDR3 spells CASSASGNTGELFF. In nucleotides, the CDR3 is TGTGCCAGTTCTGCTAGCGGGAACACCGGGGAGCTGTTTTTT.

The chain links TRBV5-1 to TRBJ2-3, with 8 bases identical to TRBD2. V shed 1 base and J 5 bases; nucleotides not matched to a gene: 3. CDR1 and CDR2 (germline): SGHRS, YFSETQ. This CDR3 region has 14 residues. This CDR3 is CASSLSSGEDTQYF. DNA of the CDR3: TGCGCCAGCAGCTTGAGTAGCGGGGAAGATACGCAGTATTTT.

This rearrangement joins TRBV15 to TRBJ2-1, with 10 bases that match TRBD2. Looked up from germline, CDR1 is LNHNV and CDR2 is YYDKDF (reference sequence). The CDR3 spans 17 residues. V was clipped by 1 base and J by 4 bases; unmatched bases: 7. The CDR3 coding sequence is TGTGCCACCAGCAGAGTATCTAGGACTAGCGGATACAATGAGCAGTTCTTC. It specifies CATSRVSRTSGYNEQFF.

The chain has TRBV6-5 and TRBJ1-6; 9 bases are shared with TRBD1. In germline, CDR1 is MNHEY, CDR2 SVGAGI. With 0 bases clipped from V and 9 bases from J, the junction kept 3 bases outside the gene matches. The CDR3 length is 15 residues. In nucleotides, the CDR3 is TGTGCCAGCAGTTACTCGGGACAGGGTGGTTCACCCCTCCACTTT. It translates to CASSYSGQGGSPLHF.

The J gene is TRBJ2-2, the V gene TRBV6-1; TRBD2 might be the D (6 bases). This CDR3 region has 15 residues. Trimming left V 5 bases short and J 1 base short, with 11 bases between. From germline, CDR1 is MNHNS and CDR2 SASEGT. Written as DNA, the CDR3 is TGTGCCAGCAGTTCCGGGAGTAAGAACACCGGGGAGCTGTTTTTT. Protein sequence: CASSSGSKNTGELFF.

The chain carries TRBV27 and TRBJ2-7; 7 bases map to TRBD1. The J segment lost 2 bases and the V segment lost 6 bases, leaving 4 bases of the junction unmatched. The V gene's germline CDR1 is MNHEY and CDR2 SMNVEV (reference sequence). The length of the CDR3 is 13 residues. The CDR3 region has the DNA TGTGCCAGCAGCCGGGACAGTACCTACGAGCAGTACTTC. Amino acid sequence: CASSRDSTYEQYF.

The V gene is TRBV27, the J gene TRBJ1-4; TRBD1 might be the D (5 bases). V shed 8 bases and J shed 11 bases, with 15 bases lying between them. Germline CDR1 and CDR2: MNHEY and SMNVEV (reference sequence). The CDR3 totals 12 residues. The CDR3 DNA is TGTGCCAGCGGTCTGGACGGGGGGAAACTGTTTTTT. Translation: CASGLDGGKLFF. The variable domain in full, completed from reference TRBV27 and TRBJ1-4, reads EAQVTQNPRYLITVTGKKLTVTCSQNMNHEYMSWYRQDPGLGLRQIYYSMNVEVTDKGDVPEGYKVSRKEKRNFPLILESPSPNQTSLYFCASGLDGGKLFFGSGTQLSVL.

The chain employs TRBV5-6 and TRBJ2-3; tentatively, D is TRBD2 (6 bases). The germline CDR1 and CDR2 sequences are SGHDT and YYEEEE. The CDR3 extends over 15 amino acids. Trimming removed 1 base from V and 4 bases from J, with 13 bases in between. In DNA form, the CDR3 reads TGTGCCAGCAGCTTGAGGGCGGGATCGGCAGATACGCAGTATTTT. It codes for CASSLRAGSADTQYF.